This T cell receptor beta chain was captured in a study of T cells in Graves' hyperthyroidism and ophthalmopathy. Study-wide background: Peripheral blood was obtained at initial diagnosis, preceding any treatment.

The trim removed 3 bases at V and 3 bases at J, leaving 21 bases unmatched. The CDR3 totals 20 residues. This clonotype has a count of ten or more. Template material for amplifying TCR beta CDR3 regions consisted of RNA transcripts. With the HTBI primer set, the TCR CDR3 went through a first round of RT-PCR. A single record per CDR3 protein comes from TCRdb applying MiXCR to the multiplex PCR reads. Of roughly 560,000 distinct CDR3 sequences listed, under 15% are singletons. The source is a middle-aged woman with Graves' ophthalmopathy. Sequenced: blood. The chain links TRBV7-1 to TRBJ2-7, with 9 positions matching TRBD1. TRBV7-1 is an ORF, and what it does is uncertain. This chain's CDR3 is CASSSLRSDTGGDPLYEQYF. In DNA, the CDR3 is TGTGCCAGCAGCTCTTTAAGGAGCGATACAGGGGGCGATCCTCTCTACGAGCAGTACTTC.